This is a list of T cell receptor beta chains from one sample in a study of cytomegalovirus exposure and HLA in healthy donors. Only in-frame clones appear in the TCRdb table, and some are missing; sequencing was by immunoSEQ multiplex PCR. The sample includes some 130,000 clones, over 70% of them seen just once. Sequenced sample: PBMCs. Receptors were obtained from a man aged 25 to 40 in good health and CMV-seronegative. The CDR3 runs from the conserved cysteine through the conserved F or W. Each record gives: clone size, V gene, D gene, J gene, CDR3 DNA, CDR3 protein. D genes are given only for firm matches. The listing skips clone size in some rows; elsewhere it reads once, few, many or a size class.

>NA|TRBV7-6|NA|TRBJ2-3
TGTGCCAGCAGCGAGCGACCGCCAGATACGCAGTATTTT
CASSERPPDTQYF
>NA|TRBV19|TRBD1|TRBJ1-2
TGTGCCAGTAGACCGAAACGGACAGGGGGCTTTGGCTACACCTTC
CASRPKRTGGFGYTF
>NA|TRBV5-1|TRBD2|TRBJ2-7
TGCGCCAGCAAACGGGAGGGGAACGAGCAGTACTTC
CASKREGNEQYF
>NA|TRBV28|TRBD1|TRBJ1-1
TGTGCCAGCAGTCCCCCGACAGGGGGCCGCTCTGAAGCTTTCTTT
CASSPPTGGRSEAFF
>once|TRBV28|NA|TRBJ1-2
TGTGCCAGCACCCAGGCCCAACGGAACTATGGCTACACCTTC
CASTQAQRNYGYTF
>NA|TRBV6-6|NA|TRBJ2-7
TGTGCCAGCAGTTCCCTCTTTGAGGGCTACGAGCAGTACTTC
CASSSLFEGYEQYF
>NA|TRBV6-5|NA|TRBJ2-3
TGTGCCAGCAATTACATGGGCCATCCAGTCGCAGATACGCAGTATTTT
CASNYMGHPVADTQYF
>NA|TRBV5-1|NA|TRBJ2-6
TGCGCCAGCAGGCAGGGGGGTGGTGGGGCCAACGTCCTGACTTTC
CASRQGGGGANVLTF
>NA|TRBV28|TRBD2|TRBJ2-5
TGTGCCAGCAGTGGTTCTAGCGGGAGTTCAGGGGTAGAGACCCAGTACTTC
CASSGSSGSSGVETQYF
>NA|TRBV18|TRBD2|TRBJ2-1
TGTGCCAGCTCACCACCGGGACTAGCGTTGTACAATGAGCAGTTCTTC
CASSPPGLALYNEQFF
>NA|TRBV25-1|NA|TRBJ2-7
TGTGCCAGCAGTTGGTCGGGGACCTACGAGCAGTACTTC
CASSWSGTYEQYF
>NA|TRBV7-9|NA|TRBJ2-1
TGTGCCAGCAGCTTAGAGGGCGGGGCCTACAATGAGCAGTTCTTC
CASSLEGGAYNEQFF
>NA|TRBV27|NA|TRBJ1-1
TGTGCCAGCAGTTTTAAAGGGGGAGTCACTGAAGCTTTCTTT
CASSFKGGVTEAFF
>NA|TRBV10-3|TRBD2|TRBJ2-7
TGTGCCATCAGTGAGTCCGGGAGGGGGGGAGCGGGCGAGCAGTACTTC
CAISESGRGGAGEQYF
>few|TRBV28|NA|TRBJ1-1
TGTGCCAGCAGTTTCTCGTGGGGGGGTGGGACTGAAGCTTTCTTT
CASSFSWGGGTEAFF
>NA|TRBV28|NA|TRBJ2-7
TGTGCCAGCAGTTCGGGCGGGGCACCATCCTACGAGCAGTACTTC
CASSSGGAPSYEQYF
>NA|TRBV28|NA|TRBJ1-5
TGTGCCAGCGGGGGCGGTGACAGGTCCGGGCAGCCCCAGCATTTT
CASGGGDRSGQPQHF
>NA|TRBV5-1|NA|TRBJ2-3
TGCGCCAGCGGTCGGGCGGTAGGGAGGCGGACAGATACGCAGTATTTT
CASGRAVGRRTDTQYF
>few|TRBV11-2|TRBD1|TRBJ1-1
TGTGCCAGCAGCCCGCAGACAGGGCCTCCGGAGGCTTTCTTT
CASSPQTGPPEAFF
>NA|TRBV5-4|TRBD1|TRBJ1-3
TGTGCCAGCAGCTTGGGACAGGGTAGTTTCGGCAACACCATATATTTT
CASSLGQGSFGNTIYF
>NA|TRBV18|TRBD1|TRBJ2-2
TGTGCCAGCTCACCCGGGACAGGGGGCTTCGGGGAGCTGTTTTTT
CASSPGTGGFGELFF
>NA|TRBV27|NA|TRBJ1-1
TGTGCCAGCAGTTGGGGGCGGTTTAGGGCTGAAGCTTTCTTT
CASSWGRFRAEAFF
>NA|TRBV6-5|TRBD2|TRBJ2-5
TGTGCCAGCAGTACCCCGGCGGGAGGAGAAGAGACCCAGTACTTC
CASSTPAGGEETQYF
>NA|TRBV25-1|NA|TRBJ1-3
TGTGCCAGCAGTGACGCAGGCTCTGGAAACACCATATATTTT
CASSDAGSGNTIYF
>NA|TRBV28|NA|TRBJ2-3
TGTGCCAGCAGTTTCCCCCTTTCAGGGACTAGCACAGATACGCAGTATTTT
CASSFPLSGTSTDTQYF
>NA|TRBV5-4|NA|TRBJ2-1
TGTGCCAGCAGCTTGGCCTTACAGGGCAATGAGCAGTTCTTC
CASSLALQGNEQFF
>NA|TRBV9|NA|TRBJ2-4
TGTGCCAGCAGCCCGCAGGGGGGACCGACAGCCAAAAACATTCAGTACTTC
CASSPQGGPTAKNIQYF
>few|TRBV28|TRBD1|TRBJ2-7
TGTGCCAGCAGTGGTTCGGGACAGGGGGCGCCCGGCGAGCAGTACTTC
CASSGSGQGAPGEQYF
>NA|TRBV6-1|NA|TRBJ2-7
TGTGCCAGCAGGGGTGAGACAAATTACGAGCAGTACTTC
CASRGETNYEQYF
>NA|TRBV6-1|TRBD2|TRBJ2-7
TGTGCCAGCAGTGAACTCCCAGCGGGAACCTACGAGCAGTACTTC
CASSELPAGTYEQYF
>NA|TRBV30|TRBD2|TRBJ2-3
TGTGCCTGGAGCGGGAGGGATACGCAGTATTTT
CAWSGRDTQYF
>NA|TRBV5-1|NA|TRBJ1-2
TGCGCCAGCAGCTTGTCCGGGGGAAATGGCTACACCTTC
CASSLSGGNGYTF
>NA|TRBV5-1|TRBD2|TRBJ2-6
TGCGCCAGCGGCGGGACTAGCGGGAGAGGTGGGGCCAACGTCCTGACTTTC
CASGGTSGRGGANVLTF
>NA|TRBV29-1|NA|TRBJ1-2
TGCAGCGTTGAAGATCCGAACTCCGGAGGGAATGGCTACACCTTC
CSVEDPNSGGNGYTF
>once|TRBV28|TRBD2|TRBJ2-3
TGTGCCAGCTCAACTAGCGGGACTGGCACAGATACGCAGTATTTT
CASSTSGTGTDTQYF
>NA|TRBV7-2|TRBD1|TRBJ1-1
TGTGCCAGCAGCTTAGTGGGGGACAGATTTTTAGCTTTCTTT
CASSLVGDRFLAFF
>NA|TRBV10-2|NA|TRBJ2-6
TGCGCCAGCTCGAGACTCTCCGCTGGGGCCAACGTCCTGACTTTC
CASSRLSAGANVLTF
>NA|TRBV29-1|NA|TRBJ2-1
TGCAGCGCTCAGACTCCGGTTTCCTACAATGAGCAGTTCTTC
CSAQTPVSYNEQFF
>NA|TRBV7-2|NA|TRBJ2-3
TGTGCCAGCAGCCGAATCCGTGGGGGGGGCACTAGGGCAGATACGCAGTATTTT
CASSRIRGGGTRADTQYF
>few|TRBV28|NA|TRBJ1-5
TGTGCCAGCAGTCCCTCCGATGGGGGGGAGCATTTT
CASSPSDGGEHF
>NA|TRBV9|TRBD2|TRBJ2-2
TGTGCCAGCAGCGACCCGGGAGGGGTCTTCAACGGGGAGCTGTTTTTT
CASSDPGGVFNGELFF
>few|TRBV6-5|TRBD2|TRBJ2-4
TGTGCCAGCAGCTCGGGGGGTAACATTCAGTACTTC
CASSSGGNIQYF
>NA|TRBV28|NA|TRBJ2-6
TGTGCCAGCAGTTCTCAGCGGGCTGGGGCCAACGTCCTGACTTTC
CASSSQRAGANVLTF
>once|TRBV29-1|TRBD1|TRBJ2-3
TGCAGCGGGAAAAGGGGGCGCGGTACGCAGTATTTT
CSGKRGRGTQYF
>NA|TRBV30|TRBD1|TRBJ1-2
TGTGCCCGGAACTACCGGGACAGGGGTTATGGCTACACCTTC
CARNYRDRGYGYTF
>NA|TRBV4-3|TRBD2|TRBJ2-1
TGCGCCAGCAGCCAAGATACTAGCGGCAACAATGAGCAGTTCTTC
CASSQDTSGNNEQFF
>NA|TRBV7-2|NA|TRBJ2-3
TGTGCCAGCAGCTTAGCGTGGACAGCGGTCAAAACAGATACGCAGTATTTT
CASSLAWTAVKTDTQYF
>NA|TRBV19|TRBD2|TRBJ2-1
TGTGCCAGTAGTTATCCTTGGGGACTAGCGGAGAGCAATGAGCAGTTCTTC
CASSYPWGLAESNEQFF
>NA|TRBV4-3|NA|TRBJ2-1
TGCGCCAGCAGCCAAGGGTGGGCCTCATACAATGAGCAGTTCTTC
CASSQGWASYNEQFF
>NA|TRBV7-2|TRBD2|TRBJ2-2
TGTGCCAGCAGCTTTTCTAGCGGGAGGGGCACCGGGGAGCTGTTTTTT
CASSFSSGRGTGELFF
>NA|TRBV27|NA|TRBJ1-3
TGTGCCAGCAGTTTATCGGGACAAAGAAACACCATATATTTT
CASSLSGQRNTIYF
>NA|TRBV9|NA|TRBJ1-5
TGTGCCAGCCGAGAACCCCCGGGACCCCAGCATTTT
CASREPPGPQHF
>few|TRBV7-9|NA|TRBJ1-3
TGTGCCAGCAGCTTAGTCGGTGGAAACACCATATATTTT
CASSLVGGNTIYF
>NA|TRBV10-1|TRBD2|TRBJ2-1
TGCGCCAGCAGTGAGTCGCTAGCGGGACTCCTTGAGCAGTTCTTC
CASSESLAGLLEQFF
>NA|TRBV6-6|NA|TRBJ2-7
TGTGCCAGCAGCAGAACCTCTAGCTCCTCCTACGAGCAGTACTTC
CASSRTSSSSYEQYF